Listed below are T cell receptor beta chains from one sample, sequenced in a study of CD8+ T cells in alopecia areata. Sequencing was performed with immunoSEQ multiplex PCR; in TCRdb, only in-frame clones are kept and a portion is missing. The repertoire holds fewer than 250,000 clones, with 57% as singletons. Sequenced here: CD4+ T cells sorted from blood, sampled at week 0. The receptors were sampled from a human donor with alopecia areata. The CDR3 runs from the conserved cysteine through the conserved F or W. The D gene is left open where the match is weak. The size of a clone is reported for some rows only, either as once, few or many, or as a class for expanded clones.

clone_size j_call d_call v_call cdr3_nt cdr3_aa
NA TRBJ2-2 TRBD2 TRBV30 TGTGCCTGGACGAGTCTAGCGGGATTGACCGGGGAGCTGTTTTTT CAWTSLAGLTGELFF
few TRBJ1-3 TRBD1 TRBV6-4 TGTGCCAGCAGTGACCCGGGACAGCGAAACACCATATATTTT CASSDPGQRNTIYF
few TRBJ2-1 NA TRBV11-2 TGTGCCAGCAGCCCGATTCGCGGATCCAGCCCGTTCCATGAGCAGTTCTTC CASSPIRGSSPFHEQFF
NA TRBJ2-1 NA TRBV19 TGTGCCAGTAGCTCTCTCCGTGGGTATGAGCAGTTCTTC CASSSLRGYEQFF
NA TRBJ2-3 NA TRBV27 TGTGCCAGCAGTTTTCTAGCGAGCAGGAGAGCAGATACGCAGTATTTT CASSFLASRRADTQYF
few TRBJ2-3 NA TRBV5-1 TGCGCCAGCAGCTTGGACCGGGATACGCAGTATTTT CASSLDRDTQYF
NA TRBJ2-3 NA TRBV15 TGTGCCACCAGCAGAGATTTAGGGGGGACAGATACGCAGTATTTT CATSRDLGGTDTQYF
few TRBJ2-3 NA TRBV18 TGTGCCAGCTCACCACGAGTAGGGGGAGATACGCAGTATTTT CASSPRVGGDTQYF
NA TRBJ2-7 NA TRBV7-8 TGTGCCAGCAGCGAAAAAACAGCGAACCAGGGCTACGAGCAGTACTTC CASSEKTANQGYEQYF
NA TRBJ1-2 NA TRBV10-3 TGTGCCATCAGTGAGAAACTGGCCTATGGCTACACCTTC CAISEKLAYGYTF
NA TRBJ2-1 NA TRBV9 TGTGCCAGCAGCGTTGCGGGACCTCGGGGAAATGAGCAGTTCTTC CASSVAGPRGNEQFF
NA TRBJ1-1 NA TRBV27 TGTGCCAGCAGTTTGGACAGAGAGAACACTGAAGCTTTCTTT CASSLDRENTEAFF
NA TRBJ1-2 TRBD1 TRBV9 TGTGCCAGCAGCGTAGATGGAGGGAGGACAGGCTATGGCTACACCTTC CASSVDGGRTGYGYTF
NA TRBJ2-3 NA TRBV30 TGTGCCTGGAGTTCCCCGCTCCTGGCGGGGACTAGCACAGATACGCAGTATTTT CAWSSPLLAGTSTDTQYF
few TRBJ2-7 NA TRBV7-2 TGTGCCAGCAGCCCCGATGACAAGCGCTACGAGCAGTACTTC CASSPDDKRYEQYF
once TRBJ2-3 NA TRBV29-1 TGCAGCGTCGCTCGGATCTTTACGGGGGGCACAGATACGCAGTATTTT CSVARIFTGGTDTQYF
NA TRBJ2-1 NA TRBV15 TGTGCCACCAGCAGAGAAGTCAATGAGCAGTTCTTC CATSREVNEQFF
NA TRBJ2-3 NA TRBV7-8 TGTGCCAGCAGCCCGCCGGTAGAGGATACGCAGTATTTT CASSPPVEDTQYF
few TRBJ2-7 TRBD1 TRBV5-6 TGTGCCAGCAGCGTGCCGGGACAGGGGAACGACGAGCAGTACTTC CASSVPGQGNDEQYF
NA TRBJ1-4 NA TRBV7-8 TGTGCCAGCAGCCTGGGTGTGGGAACTAATGAAAAACTGTTTTTT CASSLGVGTNEKLFF
NA TRBJ2-1 NA TRBV30 TGTGCCTGGAGTGAGTTGGGAAATGAGCAGTTCTTC CAWSELGNEQFF
NA TRBJ1-5 NA TRBV10-3 TGTGCCATCAGTGCGACAGCGTTGGCGGATCAGCCCCAGCATTTT CAISATALADQPQHF
NA TRBJ2-7 TRBD1 TRBV10-2 TGCGCCAGCAGTGAGACAGGGGCCTACGAGCAGTACTTC CASSETGAYEQYF
NA TRBJ2-7 NA TRBV30 TGTGCCTGGAGTAATCCGCCCCTCCGGCGGTACTTC CAWSNPPLRRYF
NA TRBJ2-7 TRBD1 TRBV5-1 TGCGCCAGCAGCAGGGACAGCCAGACGGAGCAGTACTTC CASSRDSQTEQYF
NA TRBJ1-2 NA TRBV7-2 TGTGCCAGCAGCTTAAATGACGGAACGCCCTATGGCTACACCTTC CASSLNDGTPYGYTF
NA TRBJ1-5 NA TRBV29-1 TGCAGCGTTCGGGACACAAATCAGCCCCAGCATTTT CSVRDTNQPQHF
NA TRBJ2-5 NA TRBV2 TGTGCCAGTAGGATACAGGGTATGATCCAAGAGACCCAGTACTTC CASRIQGMIQETQYF
NA TRBJ2-1 NA TRBV7-9 TGTGCCAGCAGGAGACAGGAGGGTTTTACAATGCGACAGTTCTTC CASRRQEGFTMRQFF
NA TRBJ1-3 NA TRBV4-1 TGCGCCAGCAGCCAAGGACACTCTGGAAACACCATATATTTT CASSQGHSGNTIYF
NA TRBJ2-1 TRBD2 TRBV5-6 TGTGCCAGCAGCCCGGGACTAGCGGGACTGGAGGGGCAGTTCTTC CASSPGLAGLEGQFF
few TRBJ1-3 NA TRBV30 TGTGCCTGGAGAACAGGGCCCACCATATATTTT CAWRTGPTIYF
NA TRBJ2-3 TRBD1 TRBV5-4 TGTGCCAGCAGCTCCTACAGGGGACCAGATACGCAGTATTTT CASSSYRGPDTQYF
few TRBJ1-2 NA TRBV5-8 TGTGCCAGCAGCCCAGCACGGCCTGACAGGCCAAGCCGCTATGGCTACACCTTC CASSPARPDRPSRYGYTF
NA TRBJ1-2 NA TRBV7-9 TGTGCCAGCAGCCCTTCCGGGGCCGCGAGCTACTATGGCTACACCTTC CASSPSGAASYYGYTF
few TRBJ2-5 NA TRBV9 TGTGCCAGCAGCGTAGGTCGAGTTTCGGGCGCCCAGTACTTC CASSVGRVSGAQYF
NA TRBJ1-4 NA TRBV27 TGTGCCAGCGGACAGCCCCCTAATGAAAAACTGTTTTTT CASGQPPNEKLFF
NA TRBJ2-7 TRBD1 TRBV5-6 TGTGCCAGCAGCCCAGGGGGTTACGAGCAGTACTTC CASSPGGYEQYF
once TRBJ2-3 NA TRBV30 TGTGCCTGGAGTGACGGACAGATTAACACAGATACGCAGTATTTT CAWSDGQINTDTQYF
NA TRBJ2-1 NA TRBV5-5 TGTGCCAGCAAATTCCCCAGCGGAGGGGTGAATGAGCAGTTCTTC CASKFPSGGVNEQFF
few TRBJ2-6 TRBD1 TRBV5-6 TGTGCCAGCAGACCCGACCTCGGGACAGGATCGAGTGGGGCCAACGTCCTGACTTTC CASRPDLGTGSSGANVLTF
once TRBJ2-2 NA TRBV7-9 TGTGCCAGCAGCTTAGATGTCGTCGGGCAGAAGGCCGGGGAGCTGTTTTTT CASSLDVVGQKAGELFF
NA TRBJ2-7 NA TRBV7-9 TGTGCCAGCAGCTATACAGGGAGGGACGAGCAGTACTTC CASSYTGRDEQYF
few TRBJ1-1 NA TRBV29-1 TGCAGCGTTGAAGATAGGCGGATGGGCACTGAAGCTTTCTTT CSVEDRRMGTEAFF